This TCR beta chain was identified during a study of blood T cell repertoires in COVID-19. Measured with immunoSEQ multiplex PCR; TCRdb has only the in-frame clones, and not every one. The sample includes under 400,000 clones, 80% to 90% of them seen just once. The V gene's germline CDR1 is LNHDA and CDR2 SQIVND (reference sequence). CDR3 length: 18 residues. The J segment lost 8 bases and the V segment lost 0 bases, leaving 12 bases of the junction unmatched. The chain recombines TRBV19 with TRBJ2-1; 11 bases agree with TRBD2. The sequenced sample was peripheral blood. The sequence was obtained from a woman younger than 45 with COVID-19, enrolled during active disease. In nucleotides, the CDR3 is TGTGCCAGTAGTATAGATCTCCCGCTAGCGGGAGGCCGAGATGAGCAGTTCTTC. Its protein is CASSIDLPLAGGRDEQFF.